These T cell receptor beta chains were read from a single sample in a study of identical twins. TCRdb reprocessed the 5' RACE reads via MiXCR and lists one record per CDR3 protein. The sample consists of about 470,000 distinct CDR3 sequences, 24% of them appearing once. The same sample was also used in a study of T cells expressing NK-cell markers.

Sequencing used CD4+ T cells sorted from blood. These TCRs come from a woman aged 18-29 years in good health. The CDR3 runs from the conserved cysteine through the conserved F or W. Each record gives: V gene, CDR3 protein.

V gene: TRBV12-3/TRBV12-4
CDR3 protein: CASTRGSYEQYF

V gene: TRBV3-1
CDR3 protein: CASSPTSGGAQQYF

V gene: TRBV5-1
CDR3 protein: CASSLGPPLKNEQFF

V gene: TRBV29-1
CDR3 protein: CSVGRDRDSNEQFF

V gene: TRBV5-1
CDR3 protein: CASEDAGRTEAFF

V gene: TRBV7-2
CDR3 protein: CASIGSVAGETEQFF

V gene: TRBV7-9
CDR3 protein: CASSLTRTRADTQYF

V gene: TRBV12-3/TRBV12-4
CDR3 protein: CASSQNRQPQHF

V gene: TRBV12-5
CDR3 protein: CASGEQETQYF

V gene: TRBV7-9
CDR3 protein: CASSLRSLNTEAFF

V gene: TRBV7-2
CDR3 protein: CASSLGGGHPSYNEQFF

V gene: TRBV10-2
CDR3 protein: CASTPTGAASPLHF